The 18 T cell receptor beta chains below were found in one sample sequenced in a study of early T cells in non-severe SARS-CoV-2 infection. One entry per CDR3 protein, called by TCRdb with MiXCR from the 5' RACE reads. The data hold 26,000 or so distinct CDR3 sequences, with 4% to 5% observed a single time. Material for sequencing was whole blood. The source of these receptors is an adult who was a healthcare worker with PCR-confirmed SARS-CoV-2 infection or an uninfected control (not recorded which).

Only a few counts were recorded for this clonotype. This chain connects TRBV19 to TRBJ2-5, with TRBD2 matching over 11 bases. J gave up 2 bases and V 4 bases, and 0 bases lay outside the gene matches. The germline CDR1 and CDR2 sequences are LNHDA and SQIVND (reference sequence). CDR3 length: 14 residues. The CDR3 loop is CASSTSGRQETQYF. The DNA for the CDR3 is TGTGCCAGTAGTACTAGCGGGAGGCAAGAGACCCAGTACTTC. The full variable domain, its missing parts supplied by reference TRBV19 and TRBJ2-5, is DGGITQSPKYLFRKEGQNVTLSCEQNLNHDAMYWYRQDPGQGLRLIYYSQIVNDFQKGDIAEGYSVSREKKESFPLTVTSAQKNPTAFYLCASSTSGRQETQYFGPGTRLLVL.

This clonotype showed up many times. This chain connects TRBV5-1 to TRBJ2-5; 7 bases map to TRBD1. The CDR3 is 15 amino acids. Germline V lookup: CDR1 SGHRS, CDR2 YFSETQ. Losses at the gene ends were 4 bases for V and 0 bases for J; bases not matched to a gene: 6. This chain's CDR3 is CASSEDRDYQETQYF. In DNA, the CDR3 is TGCGCCAGCAGCGAAGACAGGGATTACCAAGAGACCCAGTACTTC.

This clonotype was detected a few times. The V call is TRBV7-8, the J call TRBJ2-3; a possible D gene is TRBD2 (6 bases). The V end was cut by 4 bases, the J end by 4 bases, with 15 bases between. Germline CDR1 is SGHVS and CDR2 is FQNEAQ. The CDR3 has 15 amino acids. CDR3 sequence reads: CASSYPLGRADTQYF. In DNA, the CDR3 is TGTGCCAGCAGCTACCCTCTCGGGAGAGCAGATACGCAGTATTTT. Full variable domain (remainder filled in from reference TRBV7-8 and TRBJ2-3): GAGVSQSPRYKVAKRGQDVALRCDPISGHVSLFWYQQALGQGPEFLTYFQNEAQLDKSGLPSDRFFAERPEGSVSTLKIQRTQQEDSAVYLCASSYPLGRADTQYFGPGTRLTVL.

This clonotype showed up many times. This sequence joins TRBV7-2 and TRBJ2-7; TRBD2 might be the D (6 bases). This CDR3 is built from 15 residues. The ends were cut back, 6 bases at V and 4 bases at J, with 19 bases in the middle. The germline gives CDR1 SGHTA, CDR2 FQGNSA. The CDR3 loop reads CASRGGESATYEQYF. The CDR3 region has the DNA TGTGCCAGCAGGGGAGGTGAATCCGCGACGTACGAGCAGTACTTC.

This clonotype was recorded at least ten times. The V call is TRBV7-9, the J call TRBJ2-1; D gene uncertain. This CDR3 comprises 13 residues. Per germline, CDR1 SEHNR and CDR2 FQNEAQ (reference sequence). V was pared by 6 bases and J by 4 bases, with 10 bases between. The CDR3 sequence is CASSFNLYNEQFF. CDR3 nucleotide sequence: TGTGCCAGCAGTTTTAACCTTTACAATGAGCAGTTCTTC.

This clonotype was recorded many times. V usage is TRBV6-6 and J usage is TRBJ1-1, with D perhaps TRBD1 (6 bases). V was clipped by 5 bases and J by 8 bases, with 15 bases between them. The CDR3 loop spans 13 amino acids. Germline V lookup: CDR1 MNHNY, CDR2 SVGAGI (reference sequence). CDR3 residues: CASSRQAKGEAFF. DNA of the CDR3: TGTGCCAGCAGTCGACAGGCAAAAGGGGAAGCTTTCTTT.

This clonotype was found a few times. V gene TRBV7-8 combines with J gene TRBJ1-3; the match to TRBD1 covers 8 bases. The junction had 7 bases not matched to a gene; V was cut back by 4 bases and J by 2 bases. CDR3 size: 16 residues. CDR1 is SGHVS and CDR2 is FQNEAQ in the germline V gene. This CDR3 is CASSSAVDRAGNTIYF. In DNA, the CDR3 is TGTGCCAGCAGCTCCGCCGTGGACAGGGCTGGAAACACCATATATTTT.

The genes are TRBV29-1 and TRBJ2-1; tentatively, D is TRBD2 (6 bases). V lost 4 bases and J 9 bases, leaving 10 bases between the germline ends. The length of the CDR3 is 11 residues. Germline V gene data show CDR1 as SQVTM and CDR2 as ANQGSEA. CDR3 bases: TGCAGCGTTGGGGTAGCGGTTGAGCAGTTCTTC. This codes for CSVGVAVEQFF.

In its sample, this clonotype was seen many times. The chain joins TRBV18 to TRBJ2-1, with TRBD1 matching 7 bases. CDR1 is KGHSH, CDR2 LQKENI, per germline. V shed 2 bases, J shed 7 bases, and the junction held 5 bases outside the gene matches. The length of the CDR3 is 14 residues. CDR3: CASSPSSGGNEQFF. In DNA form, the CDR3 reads TGTGCCAGCTCACCAAGTTCAGGGGGTAATGAGCAGTTCTTC.

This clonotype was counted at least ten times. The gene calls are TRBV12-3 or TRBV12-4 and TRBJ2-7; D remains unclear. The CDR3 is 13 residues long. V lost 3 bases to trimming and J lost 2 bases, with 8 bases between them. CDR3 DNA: TGTGCCAGCAGTTTTAACAGCCCCTACGAGCAGTACTTC. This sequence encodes CASSFNSPYEQYF.

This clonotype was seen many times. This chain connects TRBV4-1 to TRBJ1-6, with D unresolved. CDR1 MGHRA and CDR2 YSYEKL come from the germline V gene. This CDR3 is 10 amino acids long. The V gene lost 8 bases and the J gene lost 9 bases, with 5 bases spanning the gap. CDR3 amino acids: CASGLSPLHF. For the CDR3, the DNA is TGCGCCAGCGGTCTTTCACCCCTCCACTTT.

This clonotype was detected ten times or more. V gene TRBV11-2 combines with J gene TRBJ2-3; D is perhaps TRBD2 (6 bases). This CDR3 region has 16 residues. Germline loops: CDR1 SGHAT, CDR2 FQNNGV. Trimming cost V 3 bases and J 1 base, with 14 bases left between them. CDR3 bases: TGTGCCAGCAGCTTTGGCTCCGGGAGCGGCACAGATACGCAGTATTTT. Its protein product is CASSFGSGSGTDTQYF.

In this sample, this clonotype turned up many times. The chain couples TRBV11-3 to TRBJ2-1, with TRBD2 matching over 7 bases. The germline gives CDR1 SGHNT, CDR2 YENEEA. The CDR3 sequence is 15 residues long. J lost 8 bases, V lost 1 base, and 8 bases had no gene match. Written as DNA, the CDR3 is TGTGCCAGCAGCTTAGGCGGGGGTCCCCTCCATGAGCAGTTCTTC. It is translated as CASSLGGGPLHEQFF.

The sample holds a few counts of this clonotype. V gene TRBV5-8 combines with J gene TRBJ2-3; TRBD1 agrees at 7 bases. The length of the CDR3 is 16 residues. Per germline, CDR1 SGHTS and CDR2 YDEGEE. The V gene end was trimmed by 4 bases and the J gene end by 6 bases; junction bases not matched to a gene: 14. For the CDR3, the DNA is TGTGCCAGCAGCCGCTCACTACAGGGGCCTGATGATACGCAGTATTTT. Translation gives CASSRSLQGPDDTQYF.

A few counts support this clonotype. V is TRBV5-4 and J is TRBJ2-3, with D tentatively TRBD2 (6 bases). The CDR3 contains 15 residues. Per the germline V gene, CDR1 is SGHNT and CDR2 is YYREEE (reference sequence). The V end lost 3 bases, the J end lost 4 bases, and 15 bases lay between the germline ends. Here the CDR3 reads CASSWGGLQSDTQYF. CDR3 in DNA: TGTGCCAGCAGCTGGGGAGGACTGCAATCAGATACGCAGTATTTT.

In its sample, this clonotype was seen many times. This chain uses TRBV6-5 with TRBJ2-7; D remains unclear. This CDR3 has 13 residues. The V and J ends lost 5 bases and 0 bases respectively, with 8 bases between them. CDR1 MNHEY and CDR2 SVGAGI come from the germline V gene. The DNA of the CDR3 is TGTGCCAGCAGTCCACAGCACTCCTACGAGCAGTACTTC. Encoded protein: CASSPQHSYEQYF.

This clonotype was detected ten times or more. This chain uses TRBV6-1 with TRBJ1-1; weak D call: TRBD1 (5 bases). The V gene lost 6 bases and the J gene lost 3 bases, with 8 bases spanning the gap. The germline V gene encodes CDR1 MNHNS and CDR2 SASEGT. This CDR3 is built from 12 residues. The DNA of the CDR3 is TGTGCCAGCAGCCTCAGGGACACTGAAGCTTTCTTT. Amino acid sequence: CASSLRDTEAFF.

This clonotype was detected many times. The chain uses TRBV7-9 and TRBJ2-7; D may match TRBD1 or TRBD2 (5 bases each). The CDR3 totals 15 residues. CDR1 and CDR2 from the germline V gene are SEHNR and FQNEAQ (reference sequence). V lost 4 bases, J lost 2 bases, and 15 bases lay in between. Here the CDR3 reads CASSSFRDRPYEQYF. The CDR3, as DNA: TGTGCCAGCAGCTCCTTCCGGGACCGACCCTACGAGCAGTACTTC.